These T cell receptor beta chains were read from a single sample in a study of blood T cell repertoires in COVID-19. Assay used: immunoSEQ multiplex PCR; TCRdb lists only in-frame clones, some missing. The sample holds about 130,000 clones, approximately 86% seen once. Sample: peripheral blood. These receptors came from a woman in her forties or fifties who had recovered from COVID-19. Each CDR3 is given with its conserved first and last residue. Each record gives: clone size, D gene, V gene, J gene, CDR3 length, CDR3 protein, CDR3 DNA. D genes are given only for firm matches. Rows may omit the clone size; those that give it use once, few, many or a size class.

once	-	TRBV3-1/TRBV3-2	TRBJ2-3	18	CASSHLPGEGEIGDTQYF	TGTGCCAGCAGCCACCTCCCTGGAGAGGGGGAGATTGGAGATACGCAGTATTTT
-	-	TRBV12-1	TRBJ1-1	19	CASSSKGTGGETGNTEAFF	TGTGCCAGCAGCTCAAAAGGGACAGGGGGTGAAACTGGAAACACTGAAGCTTTCTTT
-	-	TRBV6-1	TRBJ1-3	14	CASSEFRGGNTIYF	TGTGCCAGCAGTGAATTCCGCGGTGGAAACACCATATATTTT
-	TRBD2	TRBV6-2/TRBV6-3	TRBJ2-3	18	CASSFPRSSGSIRDTQYF	TGTGCCAGCAGTTTCCCTCGGTCTAGCGGGAGTATTCGAGATACGCAGTATTTT
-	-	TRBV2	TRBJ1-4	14	CASRVGGRVEKLFF	TGTGCCAGCAGGGTCGGAGGGCGGGTTGAAAAACTGTTTTTT
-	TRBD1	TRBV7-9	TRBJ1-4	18	CASSLDGTVIATNEKLFF	TGTGCCAGCAGCTTAGACGGGACAGTCATCGCAACTAATGAAAAACTGTTTTTT
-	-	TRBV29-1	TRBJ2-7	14	CSVGGGIHTYEQYF	TGCAGCGTAGGCGGCGGTATCCACACCTACGAGCAGTACTTC
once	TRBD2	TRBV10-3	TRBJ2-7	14	CAITTSGSRYEQYF	TGTGCCATCACGACTAGCGGGAGTAGGTACGAGCAGTACTTC
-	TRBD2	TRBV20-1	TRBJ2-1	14	CSASASGDLNEQFF	TGCAGTGCTAGTGCTAGCGGGGATCTCAATGAGCAGTTCTTC
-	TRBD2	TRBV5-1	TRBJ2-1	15	CASSLGGGSLYEQFF	TGCGCCAGCAGCTTAGGCGGCGGGAGTTTATATGAGCAGTTCTTC
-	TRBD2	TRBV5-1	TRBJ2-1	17	CASCEGPGLAGSNEQFF	TGCGCCAGCTGTGAGGGTCCGGGACTAGCGGGGAGTAATGAGCAGTTCTTC
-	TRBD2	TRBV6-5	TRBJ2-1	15	CASSRTSGPKGEQFF	TGTGCCAGCAGTCGGACTAGCGGGCCAAAGGGAGAGCAGTTCTTC